A selection of T cell receptor beta chains follows, all from one sample in a study of blood T cells in healthy people across ages. Via MiXCR, TCRdb re-called the 5' RACE reads, giving one row per CDR3 protein. The sample holds around 520,000 distinct CDR3 sequences; about 27% are singletons and the top ten take over 3.5%. These same records also appear under a second study, on T cells of mothers and their children.

Sequencing was carried out using blood. The receptors originated from a boy between 2 and 15 years old in good health. CDR3s include the opening cysteine and the closing phenylalanine or tryptophan. The D gene is left open where the match is weak. Size is omitted from some rows. Given values are once, few, many or a class for expanded clones.

TRBV12-3/TRBV12-4	TRBD2	.	TRBJ2-1	CASRSSGGLYNEQFF	TGTGCCAGCAGATCTAGCGGGGGGCTCTACAATGAGCAGTTCTTC
TRBV11-3	.	.	TRBJ2-2	CASSLGSSSLAGELFF	TGTGCCAGCAGCTTAGGCTCCTCCTCACTGGCCGGGGAGCTGTTTTTT
TRBV7-9	.	few	TRBJ2-7	CASSLAPSEQYF	TGTGCCAGCAGCCTCGCCCCTTCGGAGCAGTACTTC
TRBV6-9	TRBD1	.	TRBJ2-4	CASRSGTGGAGTKNIQYF	TGTGCCAGCAGGTCGGGGACAGGGGGCGCCGGGACCAAAAACATTCAGTACTTC
TRBV24-1	TRBD1	few	TRBJ2-1	CATSDPGTGRNEQFF	TGTGCCACCAGTGACCCCGGGACAGGGCGCAATGAGCAGTTCTTC
TRBV18	.	.	TRBJ1-1	CASDLGDTEAFF	TGTGCCAGCGACCTGGGGGACACTGAAGCTTTCTTT
TRBV2	.	few	TRBJ1-3	CASSVTGGNTIYF	TGTGCCAGCAGTGTCACAGGGGGAAACACCATATATTTT
TRBV30	.	few	TRBJ2-5	CAWRQGGQETQYF	TGTGCCTGGAGGCAGGGAGGTCAAGAGACCCAGTACTTC
TRBV12-3/TRBV12-4	.	.	TRBJ1-6	CASSPQGIFNSPLHF	TGTGCCAGCAGCCCACAGGGTATATTTAATTCCCCCCTCCACTTT
TRBV9	.	.	TRBJ2-3	CASSVGAALTDTQYF	TGTGCCAGCAGCGTAGGAGCGGCCCTCACAGATACGCAGTATTTT
TRBV5-5	TRBD1	few	TRBJ2-7	CASSSRHGTVGYEQYF	TGTGCCAGCAGCTCACGCCATGGGACAGTGGGCTACGAGCAGTACTTC
TRBV20-1	.	few	TRBJ2-1	CSARAGDAYNEQFF	TGCAGTGCTAGAGCAGGGGACGCCTACAATGAGCAGTTCTTC
TRBV4-1	.	few	TRBJ2-7	CASSQVRNPTYEQYF	TGCGCCAGCAGCCAAGTCCGGAACCCCACCTACGAGCAGTACTTC
TRBV12-3/TRBV12-4	.	few	TRBJ2-3	CASGAGTQYF	TGTGCCAGCGGGGCCGGTACGCAGTATTTT
TRBV28	.	.	TRBJ2-7	CASSLFRGASPYEQYF	TGTGCCAGCAGTTTATTTCGGGGGGCGAGTCCCTACGAGCAGTACTTC
TRBV27	.	few	TRBJ2-5	CATRELETQYF	TGTGCCACCCGGGAGTTGGAGACCCAGTACTTC
TRBV3-1	TRBD2	.	TRBJ2-3	CASSLSGTPIGTDTQYF	TGTGCTAGCAGCCTCAGCGGGACCCCCATCGGCACAGATACGCAGTATTTT
TRBV20-1	.	.	TRBJ1-5	CSTSGRINQPQHF	TGCAGTACTAGTGGTCGGATTAATCAGCCCCAGCATTTT
TRBV7-9	TRBD2	many	TRBJ2-1	CASSLSGGHSYNEQFF	TGTGCCAGCAGCTTAAGCGGGGGGCACTCCTACAATGAGCAGTTCTTC
TRBV11-1	TRBD1	few	TRBJ2-1	CASSLAKDLGTGSTYNEQFF	TGTGCCAGCAGCTTAGCGAAGGACCTCGGGACAGGGTCCACCTACAATGAGCAGTTCTTC
TRBV7-2	.	.	TRBJ1-4	CASRGDEKLFF	TGTGCCAGCCGTGGGGATGAAAAACTGTTTTTT
TRBV20-1	.	few	TRBJ2-3	CSLGGNTRSTDTQYF	TGCAGCCTTGGAGGAAATACTAGAAGCACAGATACGCAGTATTTT
TRBV3-1	.	.	TRBJ2-1	CASSPFRGLTHNEQFF	TGTGCCAGCAGCCCGTTTCGAGGCCTCACCCACAATGAGCAGTTCTTC
TRBV29-1	.	few	TRBJ2-2	CSVASRADTGELFF	TGCAGCGTTGCCTCCCGAGCAGACACCGGGGAGCTGTTTTTT
TRBV18	.	.	TRBJ1-1	CASSPPRANTEAFF	TGTGCCAGCTCACCACCGAGGGCGAACACTGAAGCTTTCTTT
TRBV29-1	TRBD1	.	TRBJ2-3	CSVGQGSTDTQYF	TGCAGCGTTGGACAGGGAAGCACAGATACGCAGTATTTT
TRBV4-3	TRBD2	.	TRBJ2-1	CASSQGGGGFSYNEQFF	TGCGCCAGCAGCCAAGGGGGGGGAGGGTTTTCCTACAATGAGCAGTTCTTC
TRBV4-2	TRBD2	few	TRBJ2-1	CASSQRSLAGALYNEQFF	TGTGCCAGCAGCCAACGCTCACTAGCGGGGGCCCTATACAATGAGCAGTTCTTC
TRBV9	TRBD1	.	TRBJ1-1	CASSVDPAGGAFF	TGTGCCAGCAGCGTAGATCCTGCAGGGGGGGCTTTCTTT
TRBV19	TRBD1	few	TRBJ1-2	CASATGTGNGYTF	TGTGCCAGTGCCACCGGGACAGGGAATGGCTACACCTTC
TRBV5-1	TRBD2	.	TRBJ2-5	CASSLEVAGGPDEQYF	TGCGCCAGCAGTTTGGAAGTTGCGGGAGGGCCCGACGAACAGTACTTC
TRBV7-2	.	few	TRBJ1-1	CASSLSLYRVRNTEAFF	TGTGCCAGCAGCTTATCGTTGTACAGGGTCAGGAACACTGAAGCTTTCTTT